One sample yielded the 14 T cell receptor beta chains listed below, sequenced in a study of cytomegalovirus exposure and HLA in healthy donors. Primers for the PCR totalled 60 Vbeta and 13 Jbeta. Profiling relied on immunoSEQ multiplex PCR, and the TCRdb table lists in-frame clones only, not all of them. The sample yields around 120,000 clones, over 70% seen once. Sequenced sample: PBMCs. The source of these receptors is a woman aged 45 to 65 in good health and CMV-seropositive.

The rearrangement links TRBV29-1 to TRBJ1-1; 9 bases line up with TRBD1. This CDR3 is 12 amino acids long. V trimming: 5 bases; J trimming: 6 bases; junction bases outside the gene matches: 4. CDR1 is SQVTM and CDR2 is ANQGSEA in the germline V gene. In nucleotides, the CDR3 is TGCAGCGTTATGGACAGGGGCGCTGAAGCTTTCTTT. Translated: CSVMDRGAEAFF.

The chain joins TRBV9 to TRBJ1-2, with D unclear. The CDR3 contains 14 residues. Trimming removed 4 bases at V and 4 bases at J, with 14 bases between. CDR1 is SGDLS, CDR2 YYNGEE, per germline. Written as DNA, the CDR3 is TGTGCCAGCAGCCCTACTGGAGGGCGCTATGGCTACACCTTC. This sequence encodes CASSPTGGRYGYTF.

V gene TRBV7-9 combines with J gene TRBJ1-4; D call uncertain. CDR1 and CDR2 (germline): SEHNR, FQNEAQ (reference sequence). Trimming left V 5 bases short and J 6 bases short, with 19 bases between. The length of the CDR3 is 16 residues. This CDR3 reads CASSPNGAKPHEKLFF. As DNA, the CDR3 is TGTGCCAGCAGCCCCAATGGAGCGAAGCCCCATGAAAAACTGTTTTTT.

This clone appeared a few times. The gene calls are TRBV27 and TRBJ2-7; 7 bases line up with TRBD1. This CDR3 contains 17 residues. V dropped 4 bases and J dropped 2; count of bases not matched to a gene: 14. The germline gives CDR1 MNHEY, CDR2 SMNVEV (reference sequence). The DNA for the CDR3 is TGTGCCAGCAGTTCCCGCCCCAGACAGGGAAGCCCCTACGAGCAGTACTTC. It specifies CASSSRPRQGSPYEQYF.

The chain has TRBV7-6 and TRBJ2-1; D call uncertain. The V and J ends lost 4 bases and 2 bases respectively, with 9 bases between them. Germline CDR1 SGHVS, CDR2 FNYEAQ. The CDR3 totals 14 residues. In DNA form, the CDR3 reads TGTGCCAGCAGCTCGTATTCCCCCTACAATGAGCAGTTCTTC. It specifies CASSSYSPYNEQFF. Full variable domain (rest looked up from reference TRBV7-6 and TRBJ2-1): GAGVSQSPRYKVTKRGQDVALRCDPISGHVSLYWYRQALGQGPEFLTYFNYEAQQDKSGLPNDRFSAERPEGSISTLTIQRTEQRDSAMYRCASSSYSPYNEQFFGPGTRLTVL.

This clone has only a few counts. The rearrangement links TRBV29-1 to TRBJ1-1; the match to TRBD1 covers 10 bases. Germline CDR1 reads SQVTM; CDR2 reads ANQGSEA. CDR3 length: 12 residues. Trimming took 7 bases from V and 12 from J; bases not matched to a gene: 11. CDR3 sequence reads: CSADDRGLVSFF. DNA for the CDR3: TGCAGCGCCGACGACAGGGGGCTTGTGTCTTTCTTT.

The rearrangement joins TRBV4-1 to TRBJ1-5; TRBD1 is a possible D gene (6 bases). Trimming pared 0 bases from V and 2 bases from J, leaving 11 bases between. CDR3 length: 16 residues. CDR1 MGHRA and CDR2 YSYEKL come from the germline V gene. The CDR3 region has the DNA TGCGCCAGCAGCCAAGATTTTCCAGGGGGCAATCAGCCCCAGCATTTT. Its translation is CASSQDFPGGNQPQHF.

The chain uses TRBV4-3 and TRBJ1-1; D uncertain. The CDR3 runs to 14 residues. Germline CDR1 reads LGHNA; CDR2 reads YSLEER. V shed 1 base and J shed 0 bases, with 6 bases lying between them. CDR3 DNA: TGCGCCAGCAGCCAAGGACACATGAACACTGAAGCTTTCTTT. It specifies CASSQGHMNTEAFF.

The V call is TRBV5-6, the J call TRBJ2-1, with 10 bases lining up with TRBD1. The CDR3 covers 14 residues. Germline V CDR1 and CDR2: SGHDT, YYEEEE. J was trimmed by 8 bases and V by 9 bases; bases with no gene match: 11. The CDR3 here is CATKDRGLRDEQFF. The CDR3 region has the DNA TGTGCCACCAAAGACAGGGGGCTTCGGGATGAGCAGTTCTTC. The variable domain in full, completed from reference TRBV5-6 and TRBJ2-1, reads DAGVTQSPTHLIKTRGQQVTLRCSPKSGHDTVSWYQQALGQGPQFIFQYYEEEERQRGNFPDRFSGHQFPNYSSELNVNALLLGDSALYLCATKDRGLRDEQFFGPGTRLTVL.

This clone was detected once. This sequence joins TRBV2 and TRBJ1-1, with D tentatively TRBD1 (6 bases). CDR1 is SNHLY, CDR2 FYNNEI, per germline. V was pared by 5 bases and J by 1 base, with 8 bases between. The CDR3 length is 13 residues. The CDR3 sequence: CASSKDRNTEAFF. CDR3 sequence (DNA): TGTGCCAGCAGTAAGGACAGGAACACTGAAGCTTTCTTT.

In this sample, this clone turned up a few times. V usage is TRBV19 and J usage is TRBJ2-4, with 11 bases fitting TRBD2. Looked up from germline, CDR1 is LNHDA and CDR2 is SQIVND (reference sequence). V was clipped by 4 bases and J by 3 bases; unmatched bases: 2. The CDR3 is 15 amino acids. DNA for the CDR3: TGTGCCAGTAGTACACTAGCGGGGGACAAAAACATTCAGTACTTC. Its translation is CASSTLAGDKNIQYF.

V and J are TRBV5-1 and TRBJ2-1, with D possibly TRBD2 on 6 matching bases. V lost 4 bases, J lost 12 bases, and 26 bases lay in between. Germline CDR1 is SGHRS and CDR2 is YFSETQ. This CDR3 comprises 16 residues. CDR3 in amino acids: CASSQTSGPAMGGQFF. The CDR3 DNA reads TGCGCCAGCAGCCAAACCTCGGGCCCCGCTATGGGGGGGCAGTTCTTC.

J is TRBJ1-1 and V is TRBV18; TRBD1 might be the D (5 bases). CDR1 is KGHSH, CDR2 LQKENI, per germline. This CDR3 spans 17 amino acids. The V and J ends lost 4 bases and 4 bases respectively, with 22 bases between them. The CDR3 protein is CASSLNSEVRVSTEAFF. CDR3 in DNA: TGTGCCAGCTCACTGAATAGTGAGGTCAGGGTAAGCACTGAAGCTTTCTTT.

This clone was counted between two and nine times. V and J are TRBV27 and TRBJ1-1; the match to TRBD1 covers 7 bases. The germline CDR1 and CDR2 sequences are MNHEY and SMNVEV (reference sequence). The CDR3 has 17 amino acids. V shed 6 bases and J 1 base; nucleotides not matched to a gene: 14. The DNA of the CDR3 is TGTGCCAGCAGGTCTTCGGGGACAGCGTACCGGAACACTGAAGCTTTCTTT. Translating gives CASRSSGTAYRNTEAFF.